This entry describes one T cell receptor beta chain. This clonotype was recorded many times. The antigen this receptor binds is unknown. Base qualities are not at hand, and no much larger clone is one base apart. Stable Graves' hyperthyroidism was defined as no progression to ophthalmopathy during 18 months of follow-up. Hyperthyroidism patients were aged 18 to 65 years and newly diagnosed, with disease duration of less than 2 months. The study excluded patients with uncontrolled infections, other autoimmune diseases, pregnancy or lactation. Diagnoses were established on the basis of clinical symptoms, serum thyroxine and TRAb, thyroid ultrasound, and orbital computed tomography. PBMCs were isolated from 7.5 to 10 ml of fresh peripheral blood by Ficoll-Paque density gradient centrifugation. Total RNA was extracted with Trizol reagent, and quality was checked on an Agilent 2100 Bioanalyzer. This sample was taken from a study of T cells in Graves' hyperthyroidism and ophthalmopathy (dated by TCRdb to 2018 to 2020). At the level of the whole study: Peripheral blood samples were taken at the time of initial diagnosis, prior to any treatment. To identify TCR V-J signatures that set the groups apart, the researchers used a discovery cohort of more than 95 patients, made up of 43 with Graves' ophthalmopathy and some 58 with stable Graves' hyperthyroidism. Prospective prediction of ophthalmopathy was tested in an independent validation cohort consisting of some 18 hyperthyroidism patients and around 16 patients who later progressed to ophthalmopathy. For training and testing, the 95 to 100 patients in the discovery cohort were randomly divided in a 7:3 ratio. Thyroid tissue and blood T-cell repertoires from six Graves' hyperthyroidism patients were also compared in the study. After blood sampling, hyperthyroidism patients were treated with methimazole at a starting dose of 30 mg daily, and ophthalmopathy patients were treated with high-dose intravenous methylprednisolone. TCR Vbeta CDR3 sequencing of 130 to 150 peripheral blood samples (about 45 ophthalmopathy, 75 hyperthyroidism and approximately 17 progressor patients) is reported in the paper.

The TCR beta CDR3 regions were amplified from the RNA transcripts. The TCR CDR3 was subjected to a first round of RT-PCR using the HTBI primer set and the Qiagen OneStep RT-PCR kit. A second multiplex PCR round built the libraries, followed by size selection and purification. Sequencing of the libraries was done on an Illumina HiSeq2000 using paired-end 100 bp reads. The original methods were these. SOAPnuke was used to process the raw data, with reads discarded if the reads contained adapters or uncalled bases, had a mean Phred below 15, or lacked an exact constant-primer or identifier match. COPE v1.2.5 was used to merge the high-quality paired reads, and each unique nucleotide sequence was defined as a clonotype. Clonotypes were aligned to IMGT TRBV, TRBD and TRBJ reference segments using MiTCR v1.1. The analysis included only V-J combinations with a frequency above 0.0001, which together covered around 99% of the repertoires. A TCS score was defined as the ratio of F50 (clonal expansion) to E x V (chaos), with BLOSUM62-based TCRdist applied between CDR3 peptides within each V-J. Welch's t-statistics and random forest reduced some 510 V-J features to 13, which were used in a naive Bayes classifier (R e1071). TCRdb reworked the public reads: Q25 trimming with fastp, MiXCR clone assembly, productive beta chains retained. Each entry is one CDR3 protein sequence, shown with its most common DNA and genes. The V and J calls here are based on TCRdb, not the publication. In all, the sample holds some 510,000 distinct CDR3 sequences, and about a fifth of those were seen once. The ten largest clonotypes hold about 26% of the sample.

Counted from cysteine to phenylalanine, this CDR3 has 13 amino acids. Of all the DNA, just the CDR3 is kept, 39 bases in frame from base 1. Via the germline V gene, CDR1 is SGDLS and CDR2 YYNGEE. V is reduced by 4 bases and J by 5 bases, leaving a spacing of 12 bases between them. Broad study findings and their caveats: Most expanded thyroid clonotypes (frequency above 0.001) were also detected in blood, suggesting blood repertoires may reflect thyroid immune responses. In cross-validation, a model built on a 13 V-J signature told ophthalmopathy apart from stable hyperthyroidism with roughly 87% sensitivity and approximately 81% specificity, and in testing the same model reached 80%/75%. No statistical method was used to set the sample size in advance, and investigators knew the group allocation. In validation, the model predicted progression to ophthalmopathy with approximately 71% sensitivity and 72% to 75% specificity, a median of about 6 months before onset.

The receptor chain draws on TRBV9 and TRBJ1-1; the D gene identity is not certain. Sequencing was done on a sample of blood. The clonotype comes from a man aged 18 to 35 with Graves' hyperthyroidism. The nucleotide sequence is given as TGTGCCAGCAGCATGCGGAGGCGGACTGAAGCTTTCTTT. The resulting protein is CASSMRRRTEAFF.